This T cell receptor beta chain was observed in a study of blood T cell repertoires in COVID-19. Overall study context: In each case, the material was cDNA or gDNA derived from T cells, B-cell-depleted T cells, or PBMCs.

The assay was immunoSEQ multiplex PCR, and TCRdb's table has in-frame clones only and misses some. The sample has approximately 98,000 clones; 70% to 90% are singletons. The trim removed 2 bases at V and 4 bases at J, leaving 16 bases unmatched. Per germline, CDR1 KGHSH and CDR2 LQKENI. The CDR3 sequence is 18 residues long. The source material was peripheral blood. The TCR was taken from a man between 60 and 70 years old with acute or convalescent COVID-19. The V gene is TRBV18, the J gene TRBJ2-7, with 8 bases matching TRBD1. In DNA form, the CDR3 reads TGTGCCAGCTCACCATCAGTATCGGACAGGGAGGTATTTTACGAGCAGTACGTC. Translating gives CASSPSVSDREVFYEQYV.